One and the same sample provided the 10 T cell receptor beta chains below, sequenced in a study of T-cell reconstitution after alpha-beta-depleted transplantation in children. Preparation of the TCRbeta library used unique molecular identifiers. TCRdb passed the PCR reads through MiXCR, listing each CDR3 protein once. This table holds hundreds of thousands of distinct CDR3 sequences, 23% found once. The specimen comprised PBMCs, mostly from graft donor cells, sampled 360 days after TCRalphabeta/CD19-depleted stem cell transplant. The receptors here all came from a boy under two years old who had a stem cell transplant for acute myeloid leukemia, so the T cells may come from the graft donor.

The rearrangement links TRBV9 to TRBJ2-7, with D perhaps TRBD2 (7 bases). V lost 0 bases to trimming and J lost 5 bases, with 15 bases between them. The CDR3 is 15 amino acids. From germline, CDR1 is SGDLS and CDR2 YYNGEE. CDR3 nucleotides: TGTGCCAGCAGCGTAGGGGGAGGGGGTCCCCACGAGCAGTACTTC. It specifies CASSVGGGGPHEQYF.

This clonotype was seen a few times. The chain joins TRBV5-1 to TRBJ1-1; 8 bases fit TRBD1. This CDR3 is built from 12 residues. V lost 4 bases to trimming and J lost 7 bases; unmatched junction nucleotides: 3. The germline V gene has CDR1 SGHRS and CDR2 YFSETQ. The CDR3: CASSGTGYEAFF. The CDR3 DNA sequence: TGCGCCAGCAGCGGGACAGGCTATGAAGCTTTCTTT.

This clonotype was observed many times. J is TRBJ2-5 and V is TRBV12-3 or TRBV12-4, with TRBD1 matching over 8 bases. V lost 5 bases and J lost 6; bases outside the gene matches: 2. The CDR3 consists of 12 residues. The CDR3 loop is CASSRQGKTQYF. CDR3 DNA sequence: TGTGCCAGCAGTCGACAGGGGAAGACCCAGTACTTC.

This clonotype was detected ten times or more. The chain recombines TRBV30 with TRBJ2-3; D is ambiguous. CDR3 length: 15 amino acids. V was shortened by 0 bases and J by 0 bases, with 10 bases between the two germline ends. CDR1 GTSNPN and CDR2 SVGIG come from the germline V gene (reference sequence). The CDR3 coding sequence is TGTGCCTGGAGTGTCGGTCAAACTAGCACAGATACGCAGTATTTT. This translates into CAWSVGQTSTDTQYF. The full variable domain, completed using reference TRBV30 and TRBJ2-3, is SQTIHQWPATLVQPVGSPLSLECTVEGTSNPNLYWYRQAAGRGLQLLFYSVGIGQISSEVPQNLSASRPQDRQFILSSKKLLLSDSGFYLCAWSVGQTSTDTQYFGPGTRLTVL.

CDR3: CSARETGETYEQYV. The CDR3 bases are TGCAGTGCGAGGGAGACAGGGGAGACCTACGAGCAGTACGTC. V is TRBV20-1 and J is TRBJ2-7; 8 bases agree with TRBD1. Germline assignment: CDR1 DFQATT and CDR2 SNEGSKA (reference sequence). The CDR3 covers 14 residues. The junction had 9 bases not matched to a gene; V was cut back by 6 bases and J by 2 bases.

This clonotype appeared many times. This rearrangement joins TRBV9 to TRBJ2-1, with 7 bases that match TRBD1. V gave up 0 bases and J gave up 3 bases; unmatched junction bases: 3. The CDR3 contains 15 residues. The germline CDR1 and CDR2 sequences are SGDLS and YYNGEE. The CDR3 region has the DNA TGTGCCAGCAGCGTAGTTGCAGGGGGCTACAATGAGCAGTTCTTC. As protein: CASSVVAGGYNEQFF.

The CDR3 sequence: CASSDLASYEQYF. The DNA of the CDR3 is TGTGCCAGCAGTGACCTCGCCTCGTACGAGCAGTACTTC. The chain recombines TRBV6-4 with TRBJ2-7; D not certain. V lost 2 bases and J lost 4, with 9 bases in between. CDR3 size: 13 residues. Germline V CDR1 and CDR2: MRHNA, SNTAGT.

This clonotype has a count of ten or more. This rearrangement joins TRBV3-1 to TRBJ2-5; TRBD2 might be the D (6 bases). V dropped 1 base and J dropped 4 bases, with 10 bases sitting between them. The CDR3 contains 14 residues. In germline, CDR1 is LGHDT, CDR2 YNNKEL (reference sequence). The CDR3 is CASSQGGSGETQYF. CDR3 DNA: TGTGCCAGCAGCCAAGGCGGTAGCGGAGAGACCCAGTACTTC.

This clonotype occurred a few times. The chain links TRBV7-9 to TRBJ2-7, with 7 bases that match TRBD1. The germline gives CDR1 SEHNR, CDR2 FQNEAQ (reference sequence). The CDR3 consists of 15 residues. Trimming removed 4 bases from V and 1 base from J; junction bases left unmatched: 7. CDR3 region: CASSSRQGESYEQYF. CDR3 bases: TGTGCCAGCAGCTCCCGACAGGGCGAGTCCTACGAGCAGTACTTC.

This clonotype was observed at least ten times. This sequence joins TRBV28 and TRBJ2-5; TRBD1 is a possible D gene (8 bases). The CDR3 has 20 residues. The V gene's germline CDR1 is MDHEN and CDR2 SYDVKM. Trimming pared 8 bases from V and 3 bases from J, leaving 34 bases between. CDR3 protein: CASRDPPRPFDRGGEETQYF. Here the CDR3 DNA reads TGTGCCAGCCGGGATCCACCTCGCCCGTTCGACAGGGGAGGGGAAGAGACCCAGTACTTC.